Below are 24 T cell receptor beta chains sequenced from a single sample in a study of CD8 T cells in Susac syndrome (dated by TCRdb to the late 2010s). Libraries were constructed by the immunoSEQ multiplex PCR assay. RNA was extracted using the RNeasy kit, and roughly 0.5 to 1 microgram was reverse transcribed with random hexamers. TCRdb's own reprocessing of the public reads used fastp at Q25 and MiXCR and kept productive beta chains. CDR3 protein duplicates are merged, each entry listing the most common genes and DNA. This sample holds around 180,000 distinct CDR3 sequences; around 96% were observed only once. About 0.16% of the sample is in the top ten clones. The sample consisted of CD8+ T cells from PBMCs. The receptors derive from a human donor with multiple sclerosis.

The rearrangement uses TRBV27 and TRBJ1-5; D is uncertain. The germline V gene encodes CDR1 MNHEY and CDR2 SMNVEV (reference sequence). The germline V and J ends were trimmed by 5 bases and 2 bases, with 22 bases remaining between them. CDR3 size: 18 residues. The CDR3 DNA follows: TGTGCCAGCAGTCGCTTAGGGCAGGACTCAGGTGGCAATCAGCCCCAGCATTTT. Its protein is CASSRLGQDSGGNQPQHF.

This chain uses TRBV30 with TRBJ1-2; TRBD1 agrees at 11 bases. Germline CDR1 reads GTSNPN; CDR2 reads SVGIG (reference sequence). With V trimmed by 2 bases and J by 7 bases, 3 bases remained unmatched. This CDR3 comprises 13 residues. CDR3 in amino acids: CAWSPGTGGGYTF. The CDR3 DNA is TGTGCCTGGAGTCCAGGGACAGGGGGTGGCTACACCTTC.

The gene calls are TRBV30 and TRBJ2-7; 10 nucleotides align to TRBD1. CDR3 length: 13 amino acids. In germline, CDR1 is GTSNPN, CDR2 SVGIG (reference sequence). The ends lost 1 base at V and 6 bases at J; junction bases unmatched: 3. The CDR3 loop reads CAWSGTGGLEQYF. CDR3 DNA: TGTGCCTGGAGTGGGACAGGGGGGCTCGAGCAGTACTTC.

In DNA form, the CDR3 reads TGCAGTGCTAGAGATACGGATCCCGTGGCGAGTGGCTACACCTTC. It is translated as CSARDTDPVASGYTF. The chain couples TRBV20-1 to TRBJ1-2, with D unclear. The CDR3 extends over 15 amino acids. V lost 0 bases and J 7 bases, leaving 18 bases between the germline ends. Germline loops: CDR1 DFQATT, CDR2 SNEGSKA (reference sequence).

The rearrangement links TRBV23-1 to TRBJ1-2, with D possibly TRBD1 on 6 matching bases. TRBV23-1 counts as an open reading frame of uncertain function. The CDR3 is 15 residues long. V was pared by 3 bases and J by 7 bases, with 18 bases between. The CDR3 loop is CASSHSQGKGIGYTF. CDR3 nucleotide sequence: TGCGCCAGCAGTCACTCACAGGGAAAAGGAATTGGCTACACCTTC.

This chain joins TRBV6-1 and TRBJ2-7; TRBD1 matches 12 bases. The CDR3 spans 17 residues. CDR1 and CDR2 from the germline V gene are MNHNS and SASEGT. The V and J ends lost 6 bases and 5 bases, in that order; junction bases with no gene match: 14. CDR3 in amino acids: CASSLPGQGASFDEQYF. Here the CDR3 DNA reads TGTGCCAGCAGCCTTCCGGGACAGGGGGCTAGTTTCGACGAGCAGTACTTC.

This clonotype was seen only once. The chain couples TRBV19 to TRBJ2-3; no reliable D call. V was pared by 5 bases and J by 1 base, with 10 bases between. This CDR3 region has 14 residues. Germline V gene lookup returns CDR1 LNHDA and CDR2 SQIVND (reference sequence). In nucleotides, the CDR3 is TGTGCCAGTAGTGGACGTTATGGCACAGATACGCAGTATTTT. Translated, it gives CASSGRYGTDTQYF.

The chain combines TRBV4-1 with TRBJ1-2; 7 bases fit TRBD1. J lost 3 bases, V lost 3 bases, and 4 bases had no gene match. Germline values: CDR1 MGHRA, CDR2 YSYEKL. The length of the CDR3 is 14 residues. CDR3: CASSQLGTDYGYTF. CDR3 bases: TGCGCCAGCAGCCAGCTCGGGACAGACTATGGCTACACCTTC.

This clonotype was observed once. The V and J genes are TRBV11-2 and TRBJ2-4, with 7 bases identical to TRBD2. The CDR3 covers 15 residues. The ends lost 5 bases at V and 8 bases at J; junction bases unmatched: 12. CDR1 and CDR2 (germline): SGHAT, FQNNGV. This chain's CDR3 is CASSPSRTSFDIQYF. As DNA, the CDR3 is TGTGCCAGCAGCCCCAGCCGGACTAGTTTTGACATTCAGTACTTC.

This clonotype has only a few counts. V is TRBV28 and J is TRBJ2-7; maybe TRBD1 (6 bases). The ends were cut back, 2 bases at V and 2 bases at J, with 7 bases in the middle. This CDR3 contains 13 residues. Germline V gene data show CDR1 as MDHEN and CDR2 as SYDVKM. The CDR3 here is CASSLEGAYEQYF. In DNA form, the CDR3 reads TGTGCCAGCAGTTTAGAGGGGGCCTACGAGCAGTACTTC.

The CDR3: CASSLLGRNTEAFF. CDR3 nucleotide sequence: TGTGCCAGCAGTTTACTCGGTCGGAACACTGAAGCTTTCTTT. The V gene is TRBV28, the J gene TRBJ1-1; D not resolved. Trimming pared 2 bases from V and 1 base from J, leaving 8 bases between. This CDR3 is built from 14 residues. In germline, CDR1 is MDHEN, CDR2 SYDVKM.

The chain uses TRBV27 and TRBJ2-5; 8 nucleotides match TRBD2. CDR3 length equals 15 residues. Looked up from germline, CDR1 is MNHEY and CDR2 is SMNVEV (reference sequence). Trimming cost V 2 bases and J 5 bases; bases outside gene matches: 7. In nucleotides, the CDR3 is TGTGCCAGCAGTTTACTTTCGGGGGGGCTGGAGACCCAGTACTTC. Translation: CASSLLSGGLETQYF.

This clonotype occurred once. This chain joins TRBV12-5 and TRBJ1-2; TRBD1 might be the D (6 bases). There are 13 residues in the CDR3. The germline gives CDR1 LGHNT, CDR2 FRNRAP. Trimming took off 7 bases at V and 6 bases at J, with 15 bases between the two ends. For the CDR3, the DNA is TGTGCTAGTGTCGAGAACAGGGACGATGGCTACACCTTC. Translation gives CASVENRDDGYTF.

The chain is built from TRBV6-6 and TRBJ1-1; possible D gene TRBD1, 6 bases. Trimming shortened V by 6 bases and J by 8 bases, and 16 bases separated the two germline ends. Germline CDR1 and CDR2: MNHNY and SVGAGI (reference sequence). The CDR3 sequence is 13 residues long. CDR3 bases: TGTGCCAGCAGCGCCGGGGGGCGCCGGGAAGCTTTCTTT. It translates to CASSAGGRREAFF.

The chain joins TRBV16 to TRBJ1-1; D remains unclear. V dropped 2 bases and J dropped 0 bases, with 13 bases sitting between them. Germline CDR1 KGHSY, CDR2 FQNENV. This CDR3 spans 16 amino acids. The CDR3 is CASSQISPSMNTEAFF. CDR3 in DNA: TGTGCCAGCAGCCAAATCTCGCCCTCCATGAACACTGAAGCTTTCTTT. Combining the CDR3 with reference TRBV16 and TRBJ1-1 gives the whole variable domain GEEVAQTPKHLVRGEGQKAKLYCAPIKGHSYVFWYQQVLKNEFKFLISFQNENVFDETGMPKERFSAKCLPNSPCSLEIQATKLEDSAVYFCASSQISPSMNTEAFFGQGTRLTVV.

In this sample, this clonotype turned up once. The CDR3 sequence: CASSPRTGGNYNEQFF. The DNA for the CDR3 is TGTGCCAGCAGTCCGCGGACAGGGGGCAACTACAATGAGCAGTTCTTC. This chain uses TRBV27 with TRBJ2-1; 11 bases are shared with TRBD1. V lost 5 bases to trimming and J lost 3 bases; unmatched junction nucleotides: 6. Germline V gives CDR1 MNHEY, CDR2 SMNVEV (reference sequence). This CDR3 is built from 16 residues.

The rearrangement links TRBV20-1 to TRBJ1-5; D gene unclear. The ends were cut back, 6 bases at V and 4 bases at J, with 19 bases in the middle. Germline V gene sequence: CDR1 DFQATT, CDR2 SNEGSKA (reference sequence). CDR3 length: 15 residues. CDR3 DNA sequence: TGCAGTGCAGCCGGGAGGGCTTTCGGGAATCAGCCCCAGCATTTT. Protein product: CSAAGRAFGNQPQHF.

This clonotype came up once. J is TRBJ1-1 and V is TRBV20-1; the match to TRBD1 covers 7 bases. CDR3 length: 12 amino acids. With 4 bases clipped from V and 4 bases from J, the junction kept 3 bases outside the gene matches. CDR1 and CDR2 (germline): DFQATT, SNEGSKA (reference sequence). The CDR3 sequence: CSATRGSTEAFF. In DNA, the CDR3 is TGCAGTGCTACCAGGGGGAGCACTGAAGCTTTCTTT.

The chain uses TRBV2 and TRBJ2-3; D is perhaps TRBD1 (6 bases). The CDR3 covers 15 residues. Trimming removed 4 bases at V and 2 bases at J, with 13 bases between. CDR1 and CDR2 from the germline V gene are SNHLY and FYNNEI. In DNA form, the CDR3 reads TGTGCCAGCAGTGGTCGGGACACCCTCACAGATACGCAGTATTTT. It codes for CASSGRDTLTDTQYF.

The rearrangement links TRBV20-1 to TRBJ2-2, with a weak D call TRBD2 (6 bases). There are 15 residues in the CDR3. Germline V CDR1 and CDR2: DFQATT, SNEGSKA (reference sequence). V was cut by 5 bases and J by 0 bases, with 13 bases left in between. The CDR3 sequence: CSAYAGGTNTGELFF. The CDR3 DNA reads TGCAGTGCTTACGCCGGAGGGACGAACACCGGGGAGCTGTTTTTT.

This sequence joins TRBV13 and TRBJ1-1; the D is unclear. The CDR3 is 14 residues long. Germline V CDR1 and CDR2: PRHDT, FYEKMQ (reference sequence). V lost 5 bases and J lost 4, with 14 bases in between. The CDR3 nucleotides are TGTGCCAGCAGCGCCTACAGTTCAGGCACTGAAGCTTTCTTT. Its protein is CASSAYSSGTEAFF.

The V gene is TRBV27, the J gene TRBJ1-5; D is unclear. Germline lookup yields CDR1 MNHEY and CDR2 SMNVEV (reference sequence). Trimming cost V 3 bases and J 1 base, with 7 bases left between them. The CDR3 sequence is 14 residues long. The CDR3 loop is CASSLYRSNQPQHF. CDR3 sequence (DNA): TGTGCCAGCAGTTTGTATAGAAGCAATCAGCCCCAGCATTTT.

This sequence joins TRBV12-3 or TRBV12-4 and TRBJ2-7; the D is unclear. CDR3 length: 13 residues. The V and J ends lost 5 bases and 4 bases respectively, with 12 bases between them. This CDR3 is CASSLIQSYEQYF. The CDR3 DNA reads TGTGCCAGCAGTCTCATACAGAGTTACGAGCAGTACTTC.

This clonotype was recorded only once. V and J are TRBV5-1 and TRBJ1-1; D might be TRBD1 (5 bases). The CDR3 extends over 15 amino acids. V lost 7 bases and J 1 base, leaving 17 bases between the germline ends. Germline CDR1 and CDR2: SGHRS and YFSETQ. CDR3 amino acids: CASDPTGGPNTEAFF. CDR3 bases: TGCGCCAGCGACCCTACGGGGGGACCGAACACTGAAGCTTTCTTT.